Listed here is a single T cell receptor (beta chain). This entry is derived from a study of Graves' ophthalmopathy and Graves' hyperthyroidism. The study amplified TCR beta CDR3 regions using RNA transcripts. Second-round multiplex PCR came after a first-round RT-PCR that employed HTBI primers. Via MiXCR, TCRdb re-called the multiplex PCR reads, giving one row per CDR3 protein. This sample carries around 1.1 million distinct CDR3 sequences, about 40% of them seen once, and the ten largest clones take roughly 10%. Patients newly diagnosed with hyperthyroidism, under 2 months' duration, were aged 18 to 65, the study reports. The germline V gene encodes CDR1 MNHEY and CDR2 SVGAGI. CDR3 length: 14 amino acids. The trim removed 5 bases at V and 2 bases at J, leaving 5 bases unmatched.

The specimen was peripheral blood or thyroid tissue (not recorded which). The chain is built from TRBV6-5 and TRBJ1-2, with 7 bases matching TRBD1. The source of this sequence is an adult man with Graves' hyperthyroidism. DNA for the CDR3: TGTGCCAGCAGTCGGGACAGATCGAACTATGGCTACACCTTC. The encoded protein is CASSRDRSNYGYTF.